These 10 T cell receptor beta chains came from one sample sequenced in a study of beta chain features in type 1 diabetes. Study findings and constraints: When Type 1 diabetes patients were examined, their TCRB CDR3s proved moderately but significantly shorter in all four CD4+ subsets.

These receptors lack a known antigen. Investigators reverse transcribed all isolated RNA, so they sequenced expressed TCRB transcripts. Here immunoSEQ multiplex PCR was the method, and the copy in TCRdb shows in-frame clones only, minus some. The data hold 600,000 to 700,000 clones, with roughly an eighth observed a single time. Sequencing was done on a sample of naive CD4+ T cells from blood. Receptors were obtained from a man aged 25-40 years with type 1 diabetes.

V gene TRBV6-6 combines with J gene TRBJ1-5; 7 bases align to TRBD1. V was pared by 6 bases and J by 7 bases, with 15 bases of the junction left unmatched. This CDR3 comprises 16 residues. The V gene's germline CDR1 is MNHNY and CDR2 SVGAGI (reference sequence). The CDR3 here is CASSPRQGRGEQPQHF. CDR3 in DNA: TGTGCCAGCAGCCCCAGACAGGGAAGAGGGGAGCAGCCCCAGCATTTT.

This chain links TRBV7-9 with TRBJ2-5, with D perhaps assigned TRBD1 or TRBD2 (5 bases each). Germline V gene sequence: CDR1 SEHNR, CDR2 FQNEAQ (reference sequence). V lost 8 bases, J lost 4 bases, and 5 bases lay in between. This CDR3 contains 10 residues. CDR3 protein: CASGGETQYF. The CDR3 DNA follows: TGTGCCAGCGGGGGAGAGACCCAGTACTTC.

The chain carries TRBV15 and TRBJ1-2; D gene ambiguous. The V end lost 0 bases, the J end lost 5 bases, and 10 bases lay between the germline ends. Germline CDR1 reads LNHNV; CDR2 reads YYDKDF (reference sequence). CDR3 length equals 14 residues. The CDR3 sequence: CATSRDPAPYGYTF. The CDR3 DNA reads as TGTGCCACCAGCAGAGATCCCGCGCCTTATGGCTACACCTTC. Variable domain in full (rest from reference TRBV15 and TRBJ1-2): DAMVIQNPRYQVTQFGKPVTLSCSQTLNHNVMYWYQQKSSQAPKLLFHYYDKDFNNEADTPDNFQSRRPNTSFCFLDIRSPGLGDTAMYLCATSRDPAPYGYTFGSGTRLTVV.

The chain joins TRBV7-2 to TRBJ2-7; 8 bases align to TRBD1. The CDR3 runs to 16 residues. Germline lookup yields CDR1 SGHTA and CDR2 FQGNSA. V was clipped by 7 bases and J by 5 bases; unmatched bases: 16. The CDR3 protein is CASTTSSRAGGHEQYF. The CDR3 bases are TGTGCCAGCACCACATCAAGTAGGGCAGGGGGCCACGAGCAGTACTTC.

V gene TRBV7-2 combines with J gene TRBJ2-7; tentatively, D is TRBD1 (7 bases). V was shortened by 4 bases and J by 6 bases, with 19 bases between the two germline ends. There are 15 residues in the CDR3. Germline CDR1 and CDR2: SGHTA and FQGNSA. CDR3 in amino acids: CASSSAVQGRTEQYF. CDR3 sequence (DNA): TGTGCCAGCAGCTCCGCGGTACAGGGGAGGACCGAGCAGTACTTC.

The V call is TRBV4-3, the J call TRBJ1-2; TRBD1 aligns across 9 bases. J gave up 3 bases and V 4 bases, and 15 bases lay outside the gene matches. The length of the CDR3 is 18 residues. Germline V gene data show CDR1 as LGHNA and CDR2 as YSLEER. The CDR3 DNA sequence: TGCGCCAGCAGCCCCGCCCGGGGAGGGACAGGGTCGTACTATGGCTACACCTTC. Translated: CASSPARGGTGSYYGYTF.

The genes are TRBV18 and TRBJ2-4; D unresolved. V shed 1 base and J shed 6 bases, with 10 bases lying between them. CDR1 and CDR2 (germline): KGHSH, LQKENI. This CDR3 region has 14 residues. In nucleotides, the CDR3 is TGTGCCAGCTCACCACAATACAGCAGAAACATTCAGTACTTC. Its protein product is CASSPQYSRNIQYF.

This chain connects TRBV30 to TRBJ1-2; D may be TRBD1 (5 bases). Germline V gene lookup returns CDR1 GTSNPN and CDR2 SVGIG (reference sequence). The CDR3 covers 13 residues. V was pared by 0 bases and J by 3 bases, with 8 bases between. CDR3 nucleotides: TGTGCCTGGAGTGTAAAGGGGTACTATGGCTACACCTTC. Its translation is CAWSVKGYYGYTF.

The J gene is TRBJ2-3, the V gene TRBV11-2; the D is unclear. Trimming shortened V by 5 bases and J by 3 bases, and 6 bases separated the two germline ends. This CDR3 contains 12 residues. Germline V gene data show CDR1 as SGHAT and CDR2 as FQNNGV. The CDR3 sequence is CASSPVTDTQYF. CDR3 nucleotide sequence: TGTGCCAGCAGCCCAGTGACAGATACGCAGTATTTT.

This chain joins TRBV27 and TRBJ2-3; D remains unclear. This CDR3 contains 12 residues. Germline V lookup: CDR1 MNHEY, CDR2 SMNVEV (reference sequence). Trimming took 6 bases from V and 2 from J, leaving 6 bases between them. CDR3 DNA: TGTGCCAGCAGGAGCTTCACAGATACGCAGTATTTT. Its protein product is CASRSFTDTQYF.